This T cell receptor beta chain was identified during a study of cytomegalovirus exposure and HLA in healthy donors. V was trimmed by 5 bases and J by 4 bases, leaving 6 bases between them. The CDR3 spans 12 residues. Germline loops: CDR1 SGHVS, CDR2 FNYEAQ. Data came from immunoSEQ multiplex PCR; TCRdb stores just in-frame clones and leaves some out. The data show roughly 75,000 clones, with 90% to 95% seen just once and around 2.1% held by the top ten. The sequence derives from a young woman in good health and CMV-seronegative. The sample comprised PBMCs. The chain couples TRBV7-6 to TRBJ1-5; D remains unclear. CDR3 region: CASSLPNQPQHF. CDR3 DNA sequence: TGTGCCAGCAGCCTTCCTAATCAGCCCCAGCATTTT. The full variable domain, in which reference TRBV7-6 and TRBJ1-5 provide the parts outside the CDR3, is GAGVSQSPRYKVTKRGQDVALRCDPISGHVSLYWYRQALGQGPEFLTYFNYEAQQDKSGLPNDRFSAERPEGSISTLTIQRTEQRDSAMYRCASSLPNQPQHFGDGTRLSIL.